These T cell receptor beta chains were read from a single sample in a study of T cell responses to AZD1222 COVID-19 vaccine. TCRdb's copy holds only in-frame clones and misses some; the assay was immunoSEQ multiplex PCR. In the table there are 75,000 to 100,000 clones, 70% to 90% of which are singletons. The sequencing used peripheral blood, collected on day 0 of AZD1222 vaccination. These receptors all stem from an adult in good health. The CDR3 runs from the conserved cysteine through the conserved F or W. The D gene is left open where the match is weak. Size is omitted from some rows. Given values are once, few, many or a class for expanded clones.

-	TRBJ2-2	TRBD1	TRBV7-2	TGTGCCAGCACCCGGGACAGTATCGACACCGGGGAGCTGTTTTTT	CASTRDSIDTGELFF
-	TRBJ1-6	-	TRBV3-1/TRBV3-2	TGTGCCAGCAGCCAAGAGGGGCTTGTGTCGAGTAATTCACCCCTCCACTTT	CASSQEGLVSSNSPLHF
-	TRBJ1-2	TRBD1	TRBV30	TGTGCCTTGATACAGGGGGTTAACTATGGCTACACCTTC	CALIQGVNYGYTF
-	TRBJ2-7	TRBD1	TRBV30	TGTGCCTGGAGTGTGGGGGGTGCAGGGGGCTGGGAGCAGTACTTC	CAWSVGGAGGWEQYF
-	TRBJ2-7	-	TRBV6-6	TGTGCCAGCAGCCCCGGGTCCTGGGACGAGCAGTACTTC	CASSPGSWDEQYF
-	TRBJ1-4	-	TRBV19	TGTGCCAGTAGTGAACAAGCAACTAATGAAAAACTGTTTTTT	CASSEQATNEKLFF
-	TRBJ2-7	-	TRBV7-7	TGTGCTAGCAGCTCCACTAGAACGGGCGAGCAGTACTTC	CASSSTRTGEQYF
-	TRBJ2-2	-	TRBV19	TGTGCCGCAGGGTGGGGCACCGGGGAGCTGTTTTTT	CAAGWGTGELFF
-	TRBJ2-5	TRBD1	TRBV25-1	TGTGCCAGCAGTGACCGTACAGGGGTGGCGACCCAGTACTTC	CASSDRTGVATQYF
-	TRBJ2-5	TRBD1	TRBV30	TGTGCCTGGAGTCGGGGGACAGGGTTTGGCCAAGAGACCCAGTACTTC	CAWSRGTGFGQETQYF
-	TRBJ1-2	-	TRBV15	TGTGCCACCAGCAGCGGATGGGTTGTGGATGGCTACACCTTC	CATSSGWVVDGYTF
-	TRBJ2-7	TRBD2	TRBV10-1	TGCGCCAGCAGCGCCCCCGCTAGCGGGCCACGGGAGCAGTACTTC	CASSAPASGPREQYF
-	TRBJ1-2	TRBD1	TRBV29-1	TGCAGCGTTAGGGGGCCAGACTATGGCTACACCTTC	CSVRGPDYGYTF
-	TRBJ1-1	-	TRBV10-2	TGCGCCAGCAAGCGGGGTTCGAACACTGAAGCTTTCTTT	CASKRGSNTEAFF
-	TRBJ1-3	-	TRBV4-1	TGCGCCAGCAGCCAAGTTTCGTTCTCTGGAAACACCATATATTTT	CASSQVSFSGNTIYF
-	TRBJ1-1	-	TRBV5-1	TGCGCCAGCAGCTTGTACACCGGGGACATCCTGAACACTGAAGCTTTCTTT	CASSLYTGDILNTEAFF
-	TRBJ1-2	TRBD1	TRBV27	TGTGCCAGCAGCCCTCACAGGGGAGTAGGGAACTATGGCTACACCTTC	CASSPHRGVGNYGYTF
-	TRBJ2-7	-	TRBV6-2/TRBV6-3	TGTGCCAGCAGTTATACGGGGGATGGCTACGAGCAGTACTTC	CASSYTGDGYEQYF
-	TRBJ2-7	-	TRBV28	TGTGCCAGCAGTATCCCCGGGACCTCCACCTACGAGCAGTACTTC	CASSIPGTSTYEQYF
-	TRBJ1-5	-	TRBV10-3	TGTGCCATCAGTGACCGGATTGAGGCAGGGGACAATCAGCCCCAGCATTTT	CAISDRIEAGDNQPQHF
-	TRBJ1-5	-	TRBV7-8	TGTGCCAGCAGCTTTACAGGGAGCAATCAGCCCCAGCATTTT	CASSFTGSNQPQHF
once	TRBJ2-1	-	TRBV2	TGTGCCAGCGGGGCCTACAATGAGCAGTTCTTC	CASGAYNEQFF